This TCR beta chain was profiled in a study of cytomegalovirus exposure and HLA in healthy donors. Researchers ran the PCR with 60 Vbeta and 13 Jbeta primers. Assay used: immunoSEQ multiplex PCR; TCRdb lists only in-frame clones, some missing. The table includes around 120,000 clones, 80% detected once. This clone was seen a single time. Looked up from germline, CDR1 is LNHNV and CDR2 is YYDKDF (reference sequence). This CDR3 comprises 16 residues. V shed 0 bases and J 1 base; nucleotides not matched to a gene: 5. Sequenced material: PBMCs. V gene TRBV15 combines with J gene TRBJ2-5, with TRBD1 matching over 7 bases. The TCR was taken from a man younger than 40 in good health and CMV-seronegative. CDR3 sequence (DNA): TGTGCCACCAGCAGAGACAGGGGGTTGACCCAAGAGACCCAGTACTTC. Translation gives CATSRDRGLTQETQYF.